The 22 T cell receptor beta chains listed next were all sequenced from one sample in a study of T cell responses to AZD1222 COVID-19 vaccine. Data came from immunoSEQ multiplex PCR; TCRdb stores just in-frame clones and leaves some out. The table has under 150,000 clones, about 90% seen once. The sample in question was peripheral blood, obtained 28 days after the second AZD1222 dose. These receptors all stem from an adult who received the AZD1222 COVID-19 vaccine.

This chain joins TRBV19 and TRBJ2-2; D possibly corresponds to TRBD1 (6 bases). The CDR3 totals 15 residues. Trimming removed 4 bases from V and 1 base from J, with 10 bases in between. Germline CDR1 LNHDA, CDR2 SQIVND (reference sequence). This CDR3 is CASSTQDRNTGELFF. In DNA form, the CDR3 reads TGTGCCAGTAGTACCCAGGACAGGAACACCGGGGAGCTGTTTTTT.

V and J are TRBV21-1 and TRBJ1-1; the table gives TRBD1 as D, unverified against the DNA. TRBV21-1 is tagged as a pseudogene. The CDR3 loop spans 15 amino acids. The CDR3 DNA is TGTGCCAGCAGCAAAACGGGACAATTGAACACTGAAGCTTTCTTT. It codes for CASSKTGQLNTEAFF.

The V gene is TRBV5-1, the J gene TRBJ2-7; D may be TRBD2 (5 bases). CDR1 is SGHRS and CDR2 is YFSETQ in the germline V gene. The CDR3 length is 15 residues. V was cut by 5 bases and J by 1 base, with 16 bases left in between. The CDR3 is CASRRVGESSYEQYF. CDR3 DNA sequence: TGCGCCAGCAGGCGGGTGGGAGAAAGTTCCTACGAGCAGTACTTC. Combining the CDR3 with reference TRBV5-1 and TRBJ2-7 gives the whole variable domain KAGVTQTPRYLIKTRGQQVTLSCSPISGHRSVSWYQQTPGQGLQFLFEYFSETQRNKGNFPGRFSGRQFSNSRSEMNVSTLELGDSALYLCASRRVGESSYEQYFGPGTRLTVT.

J is TRBJ2-7 and V is TRBV2; D is tentatively TRBD1 or TRBD2 (5 bases each). The CDR3 sequence is 12 residues long. The V gene's germline CDR1 is SNHLY and CDR2 FYNNEI. V was trimmed by 3 bases and J by 4 bases, leaving 7 bases between them. CDR3: CASSEGEYEQYV. CDR3 in DNA: TGTGCCAGCAGTGAGGGGGAATACGAGCAGTACGTC.

The chain joins TRBV7-6 to TRBJ2-2, with 10 bases lining up with TRBD2. Germline V lookup: CDR1 SGHVS, CDR2 FNYEAQ. The CDR3 runs 16 residues. Trimming cost V 4 bases and J 2 bases; bases outside gene matches: 4. The CDR3 sequence: CASSSSGGLNTGELFF. Here the CDR3 DNA reads TGTGCCAGCAGCTCTAGCGGGGGCCTTAACACCGGGGAGCTGTTTTTT.

This clone was detected once. CDR3 nucleotide sequence: TGTGCCAGCAGTGAACTGGGGGCGCGAGGAAACACCATATATTTT. This gives the protein CASSELGARGNTIYF. The chain recombines TRBV6-1 with TRBJ1-3, with D possibly matching TRBD1 (6 bases). Germline lookup yields CDR1 MNHNS and CDR2 SASEGT. CDR3 size: 15 residues. V shed 2 bases and J shed 4 bases, with 12 bases lying between them.

V and J are TRBV30 and TRBJ1-5; tentative D call: TRBD1 (6 bases). This CDR3 is built from 12 residues. Trimming removed 4 bases from V and 4 bases from J, with 8 bases in between. The germline V gene encodes CDR1 GTSNPN and CDR2 SVGIG (reference sequence). CDR3 in DNA: TGTGCCTGGAACCAGGGGAATCAGCCCCAGCATTTT. As protein: CAWNQGNQPQHF. The full variable domain, in which reference TRBV30 and TRBJ1-5 provide the parts outside the CDR3, is SQTIHQWPATLVQPVGSPLSLECTVEGTSNPNLYWYRQAAGRGLQLLFYSVGIGQISSEVPQNLSASRPQDRQFILSSKKLLLSDSGFYLCAWNQGNQPQHFGDGTRLSIL.

The gene calls are TRBV23-1 and TRBJ2-1; no clear D. TRBV23-1 is identified as an open reading frame with a role that is uncertain. The CDR3 has 18 amino acids. V gave up 3 bases and J gave up 0 bases, with 18 bases separating them. This chain's CDR3 is CASSHGYLDEGSYNEQFF. CDR3 coding DNA: TGCGCCAGCAGTCATGGTTACCTGGACGAAGGCTCCTACAATGAGCAGTTCTTC.

V gene TRBV27 combines with J gene TRBJ2-7; TRBD1 aligns across 7 bases. Germline CDR1 and CDR2: MNHEY and SMNVEV (reference sequence). Trimming at V came to 2 bases and at J to 5 bases, leaving 12 bases not matched to a gene. The length of the CDR3 is 16 residues. CDR3: CASSLQAPGGVNEQYF. In nucleotides, the CDR3 is TGTGCCAGCAGTTTACAGGCACCAGGGGGAGTTAACGAGCAGTACTTC.

The chain links TRBV6-5 to TRBJ1-1; TRBD1 matches 9 bases. Losses at the gene ends were 6 bases for V and 4 bases for J; bases not matched to a gene: 6. This CDR3 is 14 amino acids long. The germline gives CDR1 MNHEY, CDR2 SVGAGI. The CDR3 is CASRRTGDFTEAFF. The CDR3 coding sequence is TGTGCCAGCAGGAGGACAGGGGACTTCACTGAAGCTTTCTTT.

This chain links TRBV5-6 with TRBJ1-2; TRBD1 matches at 9 bases. Germline V gene data show CDR1 as SGHDT and CDR2 as YYEEEE. V dropped 4 bases and J dropped 4; count of bases not matched to a gene: 5. This CDR3 region has 14 residues. This CDR3 reads CASSATGGGYGYTF. Written as DNA, the CDR3 is TGTGCCAGCAGCGCCACAGGGGGCGGCTATGGCTACACCTTC.

The rearrangement joins TRBV10-3 to TRBJ2-1; D may correspond to TRBD1 or TRBD2 (5 bases each). V was trimmed by 2 bases and J by 8 bases, leaving 16 bases between them. Germline V gene sequence: CDR1 ENHRY, CDR2 SYGVKD. The CDR3 consists of 15 residues. The CDR3 DNA sequence: TGTGCCATCAGTGAGAGGGGCCAGCCGGGGCATGAGCAGTTCTTC. Its translation: CAISERGQPGHEQFF.

The chain links TRBV6-2 or TRBV6-3 to TRBJ2-7; D gene unclear. The germline V gene has CDR1 MNHEY and CDR2 SVGEGT. Trimming left V 0 bases short and J 7 bases short, with 7 bases between. This CDR3 contains 12 residues. The CDR3 nucleotides are TGTGCCAGCAGTTACTCTTTCAGGGAGCAGTACTTC. This gives the protein CASSYSFREQYF.

The chain combines TRBV5-1 with TRBJ1-2; the match to TRBD1 covers 7 bases. The CDR3 length is 15 residues. V gave up 4 bases and J gave up 2 bases; unmatched junction bases: 8. Germline values: CDR1 SGHRS, CDR2 YFSETQ. CDR3 nucleotide sequence: TGCGCCAGCAGCGGGGGACAGCCGAGAAACTATGGCTACACCTTC. Its translation: CASSGGQPRNYGYTF.

A few counts support this clone. The chain employs TRBV7-3 and TRBJ1-3; D remains ambiguous. Germline loops: CDR1 SGHTA, CDR2 FQGTGA. V lost 5 bases to trimming and J lost 1 base, with 9 bases between them. The CDR3 is 14 residues long. The CDR3 is CASSPGLSGNTIYF. The CDR3 coding sequence is TGTGCCAGCAGCCCCGGGCTATCTGGAAACACCATATATTTT.

The rearrangement joins TRBV2 to TRBJ1-1; D unclear. V was shortened by 5 bases and J by 1 base, with 8 bases between the two germline ends. CDR1 and CDR2 (germline): SNHLY, FYNNEI. The CDR3 covers 13 residues. CDR3 residues: CASSQLRNTEAFF. The CDR3 bases are TGTGCCAGCAGTCAGCTTAGGAACACTGAAGCTTTCTTT. The full variable domain, with the rest looked up from reference TRBV2 and TRBJ1-1, is EPEVTQTPSHQVTQMGQEVILRCVPISNHLYFYWYRQILGQKVEFLVSFYNNEISEKSEIFDDQFSVERPDGSNFTLKIRSTKLEDSAMYFCASSQLRNTEAFFGQGTRLTVV.

The chain recombines TRBV28 with TRBJ1-5; D not resolved. Germline CDR1 reads MDHEN; CDR2 reads SYDVKM. The ends were cut back, 3 bases at V and 5 bases at J, with 8 bases in the middle. The CDR3 contains 13 residues. CDR3 DNA: TGTGCCAGCAGTTTTGGACGCTATCAGCCCCAGCATTTT. The encoded protein is CASSFGRYQPQHF.

The chain is built from TRBV6-5 and TRBJ1-1, with 9 bases matching TRBD1. This CDR3 comprises 14 residues. Germline loops: CDR1 MNHEY, CDR2 SVGAGI. The V gene end was trimmed by 6 bases and the J gene end by 5 bases; junction bases not matched to a gene: 7. In DNA form, the CDR3 reads TGTGCCAGCAGCATACAGGGGGCTGGGACTGAAGCTTTCTTT. Protein product: CASSIQGAGTEAFF.

In nucleotides, the CDR3 is TGTGCCAGCAGCTTAGCGGGGGGGAGACGGACTAATGAAAAACTGTTTTTT. Amino acids: CASSLAGGRRTNEKLFF. The V call is TRBV7-8, the J call TRBJ1-4, with D tentatively TRBD1 (5 bases). V dropped 0 bases and J dropped 2 bases, with 13 bases sitting between them. The CDR3 runs 17 residues. Germline loops: CDR1 SGHVS, CDR2 FQNEAQ. Complete variable domain (other parts from reference TRBV7-8 and TRBJ1-4): GAGVSQSPRYKVAKRGQDVALRCDPISGHVSLFWYQQALGQGPEFLTYFQNEAQLDKSGLPSDRFFAERPEGSVSTLKIQRTQQEDSAVYLCASSLAGGRRTNEKLFFGSGTQLSVL.

V usage is TRBV10-1 and J usage is TRBJ2-7; possibly TRBD2 for D (6 bases). Germline CDR1 is WNHNN and CDR2 is SYGVQD (reference sequence). The CDR3 spans 13 residues. V was pared by 3 bases and J by 6 bases, with 12 bases between. CDR3 sequence: CASSDGGIGEQYF. CDR3 nucleotide sequence: TGCGCCAGCAGTGATGGCGGGATCGGCGAGCAGTACTTC.

The V call is TRBV2, the J call TRBJ1-2, with TRBD1 matching over 7 bases. This CDR3 is built from 14 residues. V dropped 6 bases and J dropped 6; count of bases not matched to a gene: 10. Per the germline V gene, CDR1 is SNHLY and CDR2 is FYNNEI. The CDR3 protein is CASRRLDRDHGYTF. In DNA, the CDR3 is TGTGCCAGCAGACGCCTCGACAGGGACCATGGCTACACCTTC. Using reference TRBV2 and TRBJ1-2 for the parts outside the CDR3, the full variable domain is EPEVTQTPSHQVTQMGQEVILRCVPISNHLYFYWYRQILGQKVEFLVSFYNNEISEKSEIFDDQFSVERPDGSNFTLKIRSTKLEDSAMYFCASRRLDRDHGYTFGSGTRLTVV.

V and J are TRBV15 and TRBJ2-7; 7 bases are shared with TRBD2. V was clipped by 0 bases and J by 5 bases; unmatched bases: 10. Germline CDR1 and CDR2: LNHNV and YYDKDF (reference sequence). The CDR3 length is 16 residues. The CDR3 region is CATSRDRGGSINEQYF. CDR3 coding DNA: TGTGCCACCAGCAGAGATAGGGGCGGGAGTATCAACGAGCAGTACTTC.